A selection of T cell receptor beta chains follows, all from one sample in a study of T cell responses to AZD1222 COVID-19 vaccine. The method was immunoSEQ multiplex PCR; TCRdb's version includes in-frame clones alone and lacks a portion of them. This sample contains more than 110,000 clones. The sequenced sample consisted of peripheral blood. The receptors were sampled from an adult in good health. Both conserved end residues are part of each CDR3. The D gene is left open where the match is weak.

V	D	J	DNA	CDR3
TRBV2	TRBD1	TRBJ1-3	TGTGCCAGCAGCCCACAGGGGACGAGAGGAAACACCATATATTTT	CASSPQGTRGNTIYF
TRBV5-1	.	TRBJ1-4	TGCGCCAGCATCTACCCCATTACGGGTCCCGAAAAACTGTTTTTT	CASIYPITGPEKLFF
TRBV27	.	TRBJ2-1	TGTGCCAGCAGTTACCCGGCGGGGCGAAACGGGAACAATGAGCAGTTCTTC	CASSYPAGRNGNNEQFF
TRBV6-5	TRBD1	TRBJ2-7	TGTGCCAGCAGTAAACAGGGGACGGCGATCTACGAGCAGTACTTC	CASSKQGTAIYEQYF
TRBV7-9	.	TRBJ2-1	TGTGCCAGCAGCTTAGCGCTTGGCAGAACGCAATACAATGAGCAGTTCTTC	CASSLALGRTQYNEQFF
TRBV28	.	TRBJ1-2	TGTGCCCTCGGGGGGAACCTCTATGGCTACACCTTC	CALGGNLYGYTF
TRBV7-6	TRBD1	TRBJ1-5	TGTGCCAGCAGCTTAGAGGCAGGGGGCAGTGATAGCAATCAGCCCCAGCATTTT	CASSLEAGGSDSNQPQHF
TRBV5-6	.	TRBJ1-2	TGTGCCAGCAGTCCAGGGTCCTATGGCTACACCTTC	CASSPGSYGYTF
TRBV10-3	TRBD1	TRBJ1-2	TGTGCCATCAGTGAGCAGGGGGCAGAATATGGCTACACCTTC	CAISEQGAEYGYTF
TRBV27	TRBD1	TRBJ1-6	TGTGCCAGCAGTTTGGAAGGGGGCTATTCACCCCTCCACTTT	CASSLEGGYSPLHF
TRBV2	TRBD1	TRBJ1-2	TGTGCCAGCAGCTCGGGACAGACCTATGGCTACACCTTC	CASSSGQTYGYTF
TRBV5-6	.	TRBJ1-1	TGTGCCAGCAGCTTGTTGTCTGGGGAAGCTTTCTTT	CASSLLSGEAFF
TRBV7-2	.	TRBJ1-2	TGTGCCAGCAGCTCCAGCTTCGAGGGGGAGGACACCTTC	CASSSSFEGEDTF
TRBV5-1	TRBD1	TRBJ1-2	TGCGCCAGCAGCTCCGCCGGACAGGGGGCTTTTGGCTACACCTTC	CASSSAGQGAFGYTF
TRBV21-1	.	TRBJ1-1	TGTGCCAGCAGCCACGGACAGGGGGCAACGGACACTGAAGCTTTCTTT	CASSHGQGATDTEAFF
TRBV28	.	TRBJ2-7	TGTGCCAGCAGTTTAGCAGGGGCCAGGAACGAGCAGTACTTC	CASSLAGARNEQYF
TRBV3-1/TRBV3-2	TRBD2	TRBJ2-7	TGTGCCAGCAGCCATGAGCGGGGCCGCTCCTACGAGCAGTACTTC	CASSHERGRSYEQYF
TRBV18	.	TRBJ2-4	TGTGCCAGCTCACCATTTCGGGGCAGAAAAAACATTCAGTACTTC	CASSPFRGRKNIQYF
TRBV18	.	TRBJ1-1	TGTGCCAGCTCACCACGGCGGGGCCGGTTGAACACTGAAGCTTTCTTT	CASSPRRGRLNTEAFF
TRBV19	TRBD1	TRBJ1-5	TGTGCCAGTAGTACTTACCCCGGGACAGGGGTTCAGCCCCAGCATTTT	CASSTYPGTGVQPQHF
TRBV30	.	TRBJ1-3	TGTGCCTGGAGTGTATATATGGGGGCCGGAAACACCATATATTTT	CAWSVYMGAGNTIYF
TRBV3-1/TRBV3-2	.	TRBJ1-6	TGTGCCAGCAGCCAAGAACCGGGGACGGCCTATAATTCACCCCTCCACTTT	CASSQEPGTAYNSPLHF